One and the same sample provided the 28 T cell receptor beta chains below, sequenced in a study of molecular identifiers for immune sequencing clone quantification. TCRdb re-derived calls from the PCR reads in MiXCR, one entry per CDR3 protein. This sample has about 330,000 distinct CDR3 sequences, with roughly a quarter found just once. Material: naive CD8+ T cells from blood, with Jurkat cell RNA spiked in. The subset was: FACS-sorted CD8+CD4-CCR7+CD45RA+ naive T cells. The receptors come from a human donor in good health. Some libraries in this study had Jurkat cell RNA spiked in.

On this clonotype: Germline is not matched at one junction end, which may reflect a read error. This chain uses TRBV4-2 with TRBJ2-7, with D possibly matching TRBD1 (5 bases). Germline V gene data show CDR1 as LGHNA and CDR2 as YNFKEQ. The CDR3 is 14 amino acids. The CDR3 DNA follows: TGTGCCAACAGCCAAGATCAGGGCCCCTACGAGCAGTACTTC. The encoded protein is CANSQDQGPYEQYF.

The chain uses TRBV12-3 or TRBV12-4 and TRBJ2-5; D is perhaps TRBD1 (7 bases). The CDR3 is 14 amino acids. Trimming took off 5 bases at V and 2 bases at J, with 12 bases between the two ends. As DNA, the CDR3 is TGTGCCAGCAGTAGGGACAGCGGGCAAGAGACCCAGTACTTC. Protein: CASSRDSGQETQYF.

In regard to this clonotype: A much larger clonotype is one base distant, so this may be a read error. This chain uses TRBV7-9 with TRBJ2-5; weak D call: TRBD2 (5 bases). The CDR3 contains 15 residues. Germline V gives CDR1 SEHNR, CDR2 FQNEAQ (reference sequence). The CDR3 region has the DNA TGTGCCAGCAGCCCCCCCCTAGCCGACCAAGAGCCCCAGTACTTC. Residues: CASSPPLADQEPQYF.

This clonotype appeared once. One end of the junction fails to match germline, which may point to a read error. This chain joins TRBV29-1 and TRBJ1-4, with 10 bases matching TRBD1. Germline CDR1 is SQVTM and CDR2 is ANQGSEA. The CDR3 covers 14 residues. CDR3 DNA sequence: TGCAGCGCTCAGACAGGGGGCACTAATGAATTACTGTTATTT. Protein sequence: CSAQTGGTNELLLF.

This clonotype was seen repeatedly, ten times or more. The CDR3 here is CASSSDSKHYNEQFF. Written as DNA, the CDR3 is TGTGCCAGCAGCTCGGACAGCAAACATTACAATGAGCAGTTCTTC. The V gene is TRBV7-9, the J gene TRBJ2-1, with a possible D match to TRBD1 (6 bases). The V gene's germline CDR1 is SEHNR and CDR2 FQNEAQ (reference sequence). The CDR3 runs 15 residues. V lost 4 bases to trimming and J lost 4 bases, with 14 bases between them.

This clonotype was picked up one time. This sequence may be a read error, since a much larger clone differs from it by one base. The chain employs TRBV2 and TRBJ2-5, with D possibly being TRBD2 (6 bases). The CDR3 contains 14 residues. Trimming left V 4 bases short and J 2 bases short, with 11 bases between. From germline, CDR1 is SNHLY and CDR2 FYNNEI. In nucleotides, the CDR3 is TGTGCCAGCAGTGCCGGGACTTGTCAAGAGACCCAGTACTTC. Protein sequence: CASSAGTCQETQYF.

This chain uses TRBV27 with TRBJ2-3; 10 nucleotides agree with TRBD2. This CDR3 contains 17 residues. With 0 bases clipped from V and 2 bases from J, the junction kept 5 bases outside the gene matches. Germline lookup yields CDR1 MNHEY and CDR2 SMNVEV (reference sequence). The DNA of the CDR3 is TGTGCCAGCAGTTTATCGACACTAGCGGGGACCACAGATACGCAGTATTTT. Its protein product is CASSLSTLAGTTDTQYF.

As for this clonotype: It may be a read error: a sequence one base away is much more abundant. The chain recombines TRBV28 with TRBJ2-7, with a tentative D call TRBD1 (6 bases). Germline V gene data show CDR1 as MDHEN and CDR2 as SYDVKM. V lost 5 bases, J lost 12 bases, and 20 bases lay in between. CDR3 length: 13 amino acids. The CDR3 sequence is CASSPPSGTFRYF. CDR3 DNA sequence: TGTGCCAGCAGTCCACCCTCCGGGACATTCCGGTACTTC.

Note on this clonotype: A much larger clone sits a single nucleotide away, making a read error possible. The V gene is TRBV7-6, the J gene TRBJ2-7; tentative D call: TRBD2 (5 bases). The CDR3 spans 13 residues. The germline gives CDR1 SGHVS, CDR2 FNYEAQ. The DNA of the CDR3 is TGTACCAGCAGCTTTGAGGGTACCGGCGAGCAGTACTTC. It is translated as CTSSFEGTGEQYF.

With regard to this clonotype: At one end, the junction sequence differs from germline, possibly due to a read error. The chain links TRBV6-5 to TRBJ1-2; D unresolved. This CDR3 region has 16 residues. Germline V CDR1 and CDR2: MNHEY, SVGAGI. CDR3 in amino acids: CASSHIERAENYAYTF. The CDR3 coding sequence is TGTGCCAGCAGCCACATAGAAAGGGCGGAGAACTATGCCTACACCTTC.

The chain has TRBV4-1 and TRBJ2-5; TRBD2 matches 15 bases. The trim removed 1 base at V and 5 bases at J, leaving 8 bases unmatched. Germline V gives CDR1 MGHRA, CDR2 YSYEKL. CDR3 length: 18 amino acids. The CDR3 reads CASSQAWTSGRAAETQYF. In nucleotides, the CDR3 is TGCGCCAGCAGCCAAGCCTGGACTAGCGGGAGGGCCGCGGAGACCCAGTACTTC.

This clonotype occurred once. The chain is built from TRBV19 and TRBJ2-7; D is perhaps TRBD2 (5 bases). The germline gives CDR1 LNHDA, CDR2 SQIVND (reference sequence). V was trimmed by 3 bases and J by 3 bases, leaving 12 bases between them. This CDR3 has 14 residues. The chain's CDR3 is CASSIAGTDYEQYF. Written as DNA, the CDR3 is TGTGCCAGTAGTATCGCGGGCACCGACTACGAGCAGTACTTC.

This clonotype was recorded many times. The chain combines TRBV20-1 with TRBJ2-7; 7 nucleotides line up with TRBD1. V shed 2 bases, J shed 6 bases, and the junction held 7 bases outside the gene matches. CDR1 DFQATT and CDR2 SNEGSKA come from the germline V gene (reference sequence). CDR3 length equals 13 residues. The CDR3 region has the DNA TGCAGTGCTAGACCGACAGGGTTTGTCGAGCAGTACTTC. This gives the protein CSARPTGFVEQYF.

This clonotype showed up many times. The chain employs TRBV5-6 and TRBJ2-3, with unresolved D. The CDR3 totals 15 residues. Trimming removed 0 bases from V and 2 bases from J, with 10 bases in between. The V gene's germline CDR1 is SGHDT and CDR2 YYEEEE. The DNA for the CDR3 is TGTGCCAGCAGCTTGGGGCCAGAGAACACAGATACGCAGTATTTT. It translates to CASSLGPENTDTQYF.

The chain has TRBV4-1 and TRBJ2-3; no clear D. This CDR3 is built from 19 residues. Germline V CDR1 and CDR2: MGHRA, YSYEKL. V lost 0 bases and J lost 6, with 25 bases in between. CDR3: CASSQEGPQSGFLSDTQYF. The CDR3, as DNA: TGCGCCAGCAGCCAAGAAGGCCCCCAGTCTGGTTTTCTTAGTGATACGCAGTATTTT.

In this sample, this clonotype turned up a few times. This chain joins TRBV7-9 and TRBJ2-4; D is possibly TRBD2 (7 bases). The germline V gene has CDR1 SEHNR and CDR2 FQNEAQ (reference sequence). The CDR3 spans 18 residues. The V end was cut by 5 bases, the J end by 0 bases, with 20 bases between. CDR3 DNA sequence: TGTGCCAGCAGCCATCCGGGGGGCGACTCCTTAGCCAAAAACATTCAGTACTTC. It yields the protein CASSHPGGDSLAKNIQYF.

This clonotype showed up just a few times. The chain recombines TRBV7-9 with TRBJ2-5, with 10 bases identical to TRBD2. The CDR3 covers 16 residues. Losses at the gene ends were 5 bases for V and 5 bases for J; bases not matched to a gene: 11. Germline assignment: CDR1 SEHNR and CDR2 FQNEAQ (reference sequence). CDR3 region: CASSLPGSGRFETQYF. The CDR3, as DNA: TGTGCCAGCAGCCTCCCGGGTAGCGGGAGGTTTGAGACCCAGTACTTC.

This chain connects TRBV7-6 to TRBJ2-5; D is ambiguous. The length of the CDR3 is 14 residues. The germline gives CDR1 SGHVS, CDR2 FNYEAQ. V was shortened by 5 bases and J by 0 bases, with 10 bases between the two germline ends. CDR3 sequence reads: CASSPTVYQETQYF. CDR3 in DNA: TGTGCCAGCAGCCCGACGGTGTACCAAGAGACCCAGTACTTC.

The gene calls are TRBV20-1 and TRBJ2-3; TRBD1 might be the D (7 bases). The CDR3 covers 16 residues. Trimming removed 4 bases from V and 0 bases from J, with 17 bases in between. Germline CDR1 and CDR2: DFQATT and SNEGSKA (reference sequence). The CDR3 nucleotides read TGCAGTGCTAAGAGACAGGGACTGTGGAGCACAGATACGCAGTATTTT. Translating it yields CSAKRQGLWSTDTQYF.

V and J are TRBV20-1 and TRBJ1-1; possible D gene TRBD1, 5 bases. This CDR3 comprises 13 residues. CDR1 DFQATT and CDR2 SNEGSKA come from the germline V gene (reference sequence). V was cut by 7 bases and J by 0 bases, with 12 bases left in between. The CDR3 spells CSGQGKMNTEAFF. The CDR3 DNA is TGCAGTGGGCAGGGCAAAATGAACACTGAAGCTTTCTTT.

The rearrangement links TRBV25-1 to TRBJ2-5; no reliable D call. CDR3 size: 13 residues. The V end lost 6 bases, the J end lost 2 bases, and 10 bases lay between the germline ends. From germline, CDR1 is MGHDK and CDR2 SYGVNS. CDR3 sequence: CASRSRFQETQYF. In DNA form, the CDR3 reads TGTGCCAGCAGAAGTCGGTTTCAAGAGACCCAGTACTTC.

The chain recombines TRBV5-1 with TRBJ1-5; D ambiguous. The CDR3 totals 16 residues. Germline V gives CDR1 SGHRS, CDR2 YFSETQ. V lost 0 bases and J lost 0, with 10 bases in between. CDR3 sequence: CASSLEGSHSNQPQHF. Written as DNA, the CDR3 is TGCGCCAGCAGCTTGGAGGGTAGTCATAGCAATCAGCCCCAGCATTTT.

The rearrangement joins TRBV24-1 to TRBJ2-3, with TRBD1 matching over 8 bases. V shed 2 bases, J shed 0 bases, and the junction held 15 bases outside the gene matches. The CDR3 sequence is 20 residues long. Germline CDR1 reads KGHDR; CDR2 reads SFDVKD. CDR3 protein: CATSDSHDLWTGTSTDTQYF. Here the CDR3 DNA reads TGTGCCACCAGTGATTCCCACGACCTATGGACAGGGACTAGCACAGATACGCAGTATTTT.

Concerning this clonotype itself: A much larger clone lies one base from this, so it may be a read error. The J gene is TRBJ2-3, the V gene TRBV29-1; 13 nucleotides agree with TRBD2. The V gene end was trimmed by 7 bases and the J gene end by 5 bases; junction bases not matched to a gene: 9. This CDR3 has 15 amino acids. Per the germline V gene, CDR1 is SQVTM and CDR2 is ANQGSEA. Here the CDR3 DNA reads TGCAGCGGAAGACTAGCGGGAGGTGCGCAAGATACGCAGTATTTT. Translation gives CSGRLAGGAQDTQYF.

The CDR3 sequence is CASSLGTGGEKLFF. CDR3 bases: TGTGCCAGCAGTTTGGGGACAGGAGGTGAAAAACTGTTTTTT. This chain connects TRBV27 to TRBJ1-4; 8 nucleotides match TRBD1. The length of the CDR3 is 14 residues. CDR1 and CDR2 from the germline V gene are MNHEY and SMNVEV (reference sequence). V lost 3 bases to trimming and J lost 7 bases; unmatched junction nucleotides: 4.

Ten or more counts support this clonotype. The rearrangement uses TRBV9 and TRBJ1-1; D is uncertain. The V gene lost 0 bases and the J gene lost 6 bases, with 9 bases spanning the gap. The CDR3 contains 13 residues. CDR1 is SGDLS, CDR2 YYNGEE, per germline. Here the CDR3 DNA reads TGTGCCAGCAGCGTAGAGGAACGGGCTGAAGCTTTCTTT. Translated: CASSVEERAEAFF.

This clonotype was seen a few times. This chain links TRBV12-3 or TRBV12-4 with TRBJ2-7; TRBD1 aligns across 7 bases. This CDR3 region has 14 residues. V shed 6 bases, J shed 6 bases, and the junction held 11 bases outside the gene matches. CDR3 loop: CASSPTEQGIEQYF. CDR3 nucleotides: TGTGCCAGCAGCCCGACGGAACAGGGGATCGAGCAGTACTTC.

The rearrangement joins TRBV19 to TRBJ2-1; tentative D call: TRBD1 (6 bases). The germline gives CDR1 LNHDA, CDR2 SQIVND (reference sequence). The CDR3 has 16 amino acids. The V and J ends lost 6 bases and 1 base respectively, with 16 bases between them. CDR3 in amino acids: CASSYPGQLSYNEQFF. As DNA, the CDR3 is TGTGCCAGTAGCTACCCGGGACAATTATCCTACAATGAGCAGTTCTTC.